The sequence of this T cell receptor beta chain was determined in a study of patients and donors after allogeneic stem cell transplantation. With 1 base removed from V and 5 bases from J, the gap between germline ends came to 9 bases. This CDR3 region has 13 residues. From germline, CDR1 is LGHDT and CDR2 YNNKEL (reference sequence). Via MiXCR, TCRdb re-called the RT-PCR reads, giving one row per CDR3 protein. Of some 960,000 distinct CDR3 sequences in the sample, about 20% were seen once. The source is a human donor who was either an allogeneic HSCT recipient or a stem cell or donor lymphocyte infusion donor (not recorded which). It is not recorded whose cells these are; they may come from a transplant donor. This chain uses TRBV3-1 with TRBJ2-7; tentative D call: TRBD1 (5 bases). The sample was blood, either unsorted or a sorted T cell fraction (not recorded which). CDR3: CASSQVTRDEQYF. The CDR3 DNA reads as TGTGCCAGCAGCCAAGTCACCAGGGACGAGCAGTACTTC.